This T cell receptor (beta chain) was captured in a study of blood T cell repertoires in COVID-19. Across the whole study: Spain, Italy and the United States supplied samples that represented acute and convalescent COVID-19. PBMCs, B-cell-depleted T cells, or T cells provided the cDNA or gDNA that made up the material.

The authors' processing: From reference gene primer amplification, estimates of nucleated cell counts were derived. Using immunoSEQ multiplex PCR, the repertoire was profiled, and TCRdb retains in-frame clones only, with some absent. That table gives V, J and clone size, and the DNA gave D and trimming. Of 310,000 or so clones listed, about nine tenths are singletons. Sequenced sample: peripheral blood. The sequence derives from a man in his fifties with active or convalescent COVID-19.

In DNA form, the CDR3 reads TGTGCCAGTAGTATTGACCGCAGGGGCCGCTCCTCTCGGCTAAAACTGTTTTTT. Translated, it gives CASSIDRRGRSSRLKLFF. This sequence joins TRBV19 and TRBJ1-4; D perhaps matches TRBD1 (6 bases). From germline, CDR1 is LNHDA and CDR2 SQIVND (reference sequence). The CDR3 contains 18 residues. The V end was cut by 3 bases, the J end by 10 bases, with 27 bases between.